This is a list of T cell receptor beta chains from one sample in a study of T cell repertoires in cytomegalovirus infection. Their target antigens are unknown. Via MiXCR, TCRdb re-called the reads, giving one row per CDR3 protein. The sample holds some 110,000 distinct CDR3 sequences; over 9.5% are singletons and the top ten take approximately 33%. Sequencing used PBMCs, sequenced either directly or after in vitro stimulation (not recorded which). The source is a human donor in good health (CMV status not recorded). Some clones in this sample may be carry-over from other donors' samples. The conserved cysteine and the conserved F or W are not part of the CDR3 here.

v_gene,j_gene,CDR3aa
TRBV6-5,TRBJ1-1,ASTGTDTEAF
TRBV6-2/TRBV6-3,TRBJ2-1,ASTNGGLAGWNEQF
TRBV20-1,TRBJ2-7,SAPGGQSPYEQY
TRBV7-2,TRBJ2-5,ASSRQQGGETQY
TRBV12-3/TRBV12-4,TRBJ2-2,ASTPGTTNTGELF
TRBV12-3/TRBV12-4,TRBJ1-4,ASSPMTTNEKLF
TRBV28,TRBJ2-3,ASSLPGQGVDTQY
TRBV7-2,TRBJ1-1,ASSPEGAAPAF
TRBV6-6,TRBJ2-3,ASSYSTSGFTDTQY
TRBV12-3/TRBV12-4,TRBJ2-1,ASSPGQANEQF
TRBV11-3,TRBJ2-1,ASSPNTTPANEQF
TRBV6-6,TRBJ2-3,ASSYRYEDTQY
TRBV11-2,TRBJ1-2,ASGPRGTYYGYT
TRBV24-1,TRBJ2-1,ATSDRTYVPDEQF
TRBV7-6,TRBJ1-2,ASSLRVNYGYT
TRBV24-1,TRBJ1-5,ATSDSRAGIQPQH
TRBV4-3,TRBJ1-5,ASSQEGPGQGDQPQH
TRBV6-2/TRBV6-3,TRBJ2-2,ASSRRLALNTGELF